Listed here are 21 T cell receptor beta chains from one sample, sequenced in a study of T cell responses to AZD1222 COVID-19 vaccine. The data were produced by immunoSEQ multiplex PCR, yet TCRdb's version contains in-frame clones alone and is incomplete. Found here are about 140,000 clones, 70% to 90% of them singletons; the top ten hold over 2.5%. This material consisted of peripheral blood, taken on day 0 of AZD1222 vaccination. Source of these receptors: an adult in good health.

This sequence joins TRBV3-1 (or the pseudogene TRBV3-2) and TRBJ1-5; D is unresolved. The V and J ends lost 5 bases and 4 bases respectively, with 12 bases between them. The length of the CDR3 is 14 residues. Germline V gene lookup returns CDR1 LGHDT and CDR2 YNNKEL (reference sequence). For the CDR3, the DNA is TGTGCCAGCAGCAGGGCGGCCGTTAATCAGCCCCAGCATTTT. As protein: CASSRAAVNQPQHF.

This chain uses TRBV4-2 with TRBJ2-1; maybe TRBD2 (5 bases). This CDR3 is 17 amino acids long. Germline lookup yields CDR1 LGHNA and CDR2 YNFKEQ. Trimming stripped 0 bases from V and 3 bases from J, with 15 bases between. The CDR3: CASSQDSWEAVYNEQFF. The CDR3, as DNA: TGTGCCAGCAGCCAAGATTCCTGGGAAGCGGTCTACAATGAGCAGTTCTTC.

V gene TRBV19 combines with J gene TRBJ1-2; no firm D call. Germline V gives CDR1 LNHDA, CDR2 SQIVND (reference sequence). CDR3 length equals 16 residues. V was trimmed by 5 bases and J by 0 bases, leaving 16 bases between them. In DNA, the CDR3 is TGTGCCAGTAGTCTACCTACAACGCTATCTAACTATGGCTACACCTTC. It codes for CASSLPTTLSNYGYTF. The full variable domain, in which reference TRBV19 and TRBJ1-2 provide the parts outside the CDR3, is DGGITQSPKYLFRKEGQNVTLSCEQNLNHDAMYWYRQDPGQGLRLIYYSQIVNDFQKGDIAEGYSVSREKKESFPLTVTSAQKNPTAFYLCASSLPTTLSNYGYTFGSGTRLTVV.

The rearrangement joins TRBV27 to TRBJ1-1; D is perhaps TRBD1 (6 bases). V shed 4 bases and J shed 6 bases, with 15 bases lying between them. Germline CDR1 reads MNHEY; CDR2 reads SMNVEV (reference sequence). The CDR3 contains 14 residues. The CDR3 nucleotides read TGTGCCAGCAGTTATTCAGGGGCCCGGGCTGAAGCTTTCTTT. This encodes CASSYSGARAEAFF.

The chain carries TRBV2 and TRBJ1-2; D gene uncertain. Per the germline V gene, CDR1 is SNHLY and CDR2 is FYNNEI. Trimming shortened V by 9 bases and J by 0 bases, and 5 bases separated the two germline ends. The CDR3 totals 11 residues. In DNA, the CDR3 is TGTGCCAGTAAGGCTAACTATGGCTACACCTTC. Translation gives CASKANYGYTF.

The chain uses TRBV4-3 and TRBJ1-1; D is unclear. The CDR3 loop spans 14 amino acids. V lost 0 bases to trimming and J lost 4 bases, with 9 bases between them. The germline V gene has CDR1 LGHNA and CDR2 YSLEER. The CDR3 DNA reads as TGCGCCAGCAGCCAAGAGGTGGGTAGCACTGAAGCTTTCTTT. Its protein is CASSQEVGSTEAFF.

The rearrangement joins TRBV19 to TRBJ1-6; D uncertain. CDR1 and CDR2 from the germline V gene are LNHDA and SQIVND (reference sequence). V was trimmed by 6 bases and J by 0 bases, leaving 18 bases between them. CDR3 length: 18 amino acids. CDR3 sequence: CASSIYDHGSSYNSPLHF. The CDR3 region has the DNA TGTGCCAGTAGCATCTACGATCACGGCAGCTCCTATAATTCACCCCTCCACTTT.

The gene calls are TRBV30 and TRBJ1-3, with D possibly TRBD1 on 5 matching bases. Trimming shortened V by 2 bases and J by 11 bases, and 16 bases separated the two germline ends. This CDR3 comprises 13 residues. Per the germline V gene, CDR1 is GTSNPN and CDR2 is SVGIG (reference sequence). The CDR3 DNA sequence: TGTGCCTGGAGTCCCCCGGGACCTCCTGCCATATATTTT. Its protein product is CAWSPPGPPAIYF.

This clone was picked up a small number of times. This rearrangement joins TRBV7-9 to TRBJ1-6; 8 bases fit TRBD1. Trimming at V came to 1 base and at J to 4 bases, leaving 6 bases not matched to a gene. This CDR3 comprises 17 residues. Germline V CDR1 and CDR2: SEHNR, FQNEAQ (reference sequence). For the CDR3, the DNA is TGTGCCAGCAGCTTAGGGGACAGGAGAAATTATAATTCACCCCTCCACTTT. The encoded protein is CASSLGDRRNYNSPLHF.

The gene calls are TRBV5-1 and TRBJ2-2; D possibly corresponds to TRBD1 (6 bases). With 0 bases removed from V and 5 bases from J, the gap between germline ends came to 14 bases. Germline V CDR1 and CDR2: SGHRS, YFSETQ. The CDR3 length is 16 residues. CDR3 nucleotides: TGCGCCAGCAGCTTGGACAGGGAGATTTGGACCGGGGAGCTGTTTTTT. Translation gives CASSLDREIWTGELFF.

CDR3 amino acids: CASSLLGLAGYTQYF. Written as DNA, the CDR3 is TGTGCCAGCAGCTTGTTAGGACTAGCGGGGTATACGCAGTATTTT. The chain is built from TRBV5-6 and TRBJ2-3; TRBD2 matches at 12 bases. Germline V gene sequence: CDR1 SGHDT, CDR2 YYEEEE. The CDR3 sequence is 15 residues long. The ends lost 1 base at V and 7 bases at J; junction bases unmatched: 4.

CDR3 protein: CASRPSGRGQETQYF. The CDR3 DNA reads TGTGCCAGCAGACCAAGCGGGAGGGGGCAAGAGACCCAGTACTTC. The V gene is TRBV27, the J gene TRBJ2-5; 10 bases are shared with TRBD2. Per germline, CDR1 MNHEY and CDR2 SMNVEV (reference sequence). Trimming cost V 6 bases and J 2 bases; bases outside gene matches: 6. The CDR3 consists of 15 residues.

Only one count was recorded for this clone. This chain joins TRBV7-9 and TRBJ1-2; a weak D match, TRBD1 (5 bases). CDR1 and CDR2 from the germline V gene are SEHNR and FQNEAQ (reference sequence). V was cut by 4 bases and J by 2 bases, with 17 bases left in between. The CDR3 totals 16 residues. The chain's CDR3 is CASSWRKGTSNYGYTF. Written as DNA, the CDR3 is TGTGCCAGCAGCTGGAGGAAAGGGACCTCAAACTATGGCTACACCTTC.

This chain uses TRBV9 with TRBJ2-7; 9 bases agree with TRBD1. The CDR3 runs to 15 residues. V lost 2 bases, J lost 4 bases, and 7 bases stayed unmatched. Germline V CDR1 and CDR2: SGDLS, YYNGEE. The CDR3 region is CASSVGTGNWYEQYF. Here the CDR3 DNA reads TGTGCCAGCAGCGTTGGGACAGGGAACTGGTACGAGCAGTACTTC.

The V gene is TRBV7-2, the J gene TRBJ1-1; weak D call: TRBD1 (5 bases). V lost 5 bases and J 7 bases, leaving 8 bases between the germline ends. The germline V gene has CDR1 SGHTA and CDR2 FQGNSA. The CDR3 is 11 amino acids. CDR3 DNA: TGTGCCAGCAGCCTAGGGGTTGAAGCTTTCTTT. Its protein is CASSLGVEAFF.

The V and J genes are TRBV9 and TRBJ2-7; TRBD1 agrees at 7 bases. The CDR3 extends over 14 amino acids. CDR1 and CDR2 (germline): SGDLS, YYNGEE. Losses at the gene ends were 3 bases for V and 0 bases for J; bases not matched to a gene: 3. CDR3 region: CASSEGQVSYEQYF. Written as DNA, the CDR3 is TGTGCCAGCAGCGAAGGACAGGTCTCCTACGAGCAGTACTTC.

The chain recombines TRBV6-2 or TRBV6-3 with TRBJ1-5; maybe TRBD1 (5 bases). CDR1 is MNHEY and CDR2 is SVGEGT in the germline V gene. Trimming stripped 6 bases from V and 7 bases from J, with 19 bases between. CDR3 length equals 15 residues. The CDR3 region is CASSPGGSGGQPQHF. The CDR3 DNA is TGTGCCAGCAGCCCTGGGGGGAGCGGAGGGCAGCCCCAGCATTTT.

The chain's CDR3 is CASSQLTGFMNTEAFF. DNA for the CDR3: TGTGCCAGCAGCCAATTGACAGGTTTCATGAACACTGAAGCTTTCTTT. This sequence joins TRBV3-1 (or the pseudogene TRBV3-2) and TRBJ1-1, with D possibly TRBD1 on 6 matching bases. Trimming shortened V by 2 bases and J by 0 bases, and 13 bases separated the two germline ends. This CDR3 spans 16 amino acids. CDR1 LGHDT and CDR2 YNNKEL come from the germline V gene (reference sequence).

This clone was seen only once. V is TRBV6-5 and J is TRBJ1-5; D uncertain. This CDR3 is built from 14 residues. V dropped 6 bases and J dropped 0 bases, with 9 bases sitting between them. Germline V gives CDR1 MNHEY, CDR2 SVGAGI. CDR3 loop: CASSYRDSNQPQHF. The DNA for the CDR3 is TGTGCCAGCAGCTACCGGGATAGCAATCAGCCCCAGCATTTT.

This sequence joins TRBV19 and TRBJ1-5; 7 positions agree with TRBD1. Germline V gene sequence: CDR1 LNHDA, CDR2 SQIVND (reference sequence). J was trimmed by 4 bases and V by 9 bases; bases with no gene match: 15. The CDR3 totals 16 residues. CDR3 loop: CASNHQWDRDNQPQHF. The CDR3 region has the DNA TGTGCCAGCAATCATCAATGGGACAGAGATAATCAGCCCCAGCATTTT.

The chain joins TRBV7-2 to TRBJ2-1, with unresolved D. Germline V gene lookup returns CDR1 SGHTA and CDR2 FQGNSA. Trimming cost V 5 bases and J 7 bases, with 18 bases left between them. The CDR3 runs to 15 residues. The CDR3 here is CASSPSQLSRNEQFF. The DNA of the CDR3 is TGTGCCAGCAGCCCATCCCAACTAAGCAGGAATGAGCAGTTCTTC. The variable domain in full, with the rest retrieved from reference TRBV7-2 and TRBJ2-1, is GAGVSQSPSNKVTEKGKDVELRCDPISGHTALYWYRQSLGQGLEFLIYFQGNSAPDKSGLPSDRFSAERTGGSVSTLTIQRTQQEDSAVYLCASSPSQLSRNEQFFGPGTRLTVL.